Detailed here is one T cell receptor beta chain. Its antigen is as yet unknown. Treatment specified: approximately 18 received Ad26.COV2.S at low or high dose, single or two shots; 5 received placebo; per-sample allocation not given. After the first vaccine or placebo injection, samples were drawn on day 63. Sequencing was performed with immunoSEQ multiplex PCR; in TCRdb, only in-frame clones are kept and a portion is missing. This table holds some 290,000 clones, about 86% found once. These data belong to a study of Ad26.COV2.S vaccination and SARS-CoV-2 variants. Study-level background: Administration of Ad26.COV2.S was intramuscular, either once or twice 56 days apart.

Study-wide points: Reports say spike-specific CD8+ and CD4+ T cell responses covered substantial breadth after vaccination.

The V and J ends lost 3 bases and 0 bases respectively, with 7 bases between them. CDR1 and CDR2 from the germline V gene are KGHSH and LQKENI. This CDR3 has 14 residues. The TCR comes from a person aged 18-60 years who received the Ad26.COV2.S COVID-19 vaccine or a placebo. Sequences were derived from peripheral blood, sampled in a trial of Ad26.COV2.S vaccine versus placebo. This chain links TRBV18 with TRBJ2-3; D is uncertain. CDR3 DNA: TGTGCCAGCTCACCCTACTCTAGCACAGATACGCAGTATTTT. Translation: CASSPYSSTDTQYF. Full variable domain (outside the CDR3, taken from reference TRBV18 and TRBJ2-3): NAGVMQNPRHLVRRRGQEARLRCSPMKGHSHVYWYRQLPEEGLKFMVYLQKENIIDESGMPKERFSAEFPKEGPSILRIQQVVRGDSAAYFCASSPYSSTDTQYFGPGTRLTVL.